A single sample gave rise to the 4 T cell receptor beta chains below, sequenced in a study of technical replicates of blood from a few donors. Profiling relied on immunoSEQ multiplex PCR, and the TCRdb table lists in-frame clones only, not all of them. The repertoire holds more than 65,000 clones, with over 90% as singletons. Sequenced: T cells isolated from PBMCs. The receptors were sampled from a human donor in good health.

The chain has TRBV27 and TRBJ1-5; TRBD1 matches at 8 bases. This CDR3 region has 15 residues. The J segment lost 3 bases and the V segment lost 3 bases, leaving 4 bases of the junction unmatched. Germline loops: CDR1 MNHEY, CDR2 SMNVEV (reference sequence). The CDR3 sequence: CASSFHRGFNQPQHF. In DNA form, the CDR3 reads TGTGCCAGCAGTTTTCACAGGGGGTTCAATCAGCCCCAGCATTTT.

This sequence joins TRBV27 and TRBJ2-3; 7 bases agree with TRBD1. The CDR3 covers 15 residues. CDR1 and CDR2 (germline): MNHEY, SMNVEV (reference sequence). V dropped 4 bases and J dropped 9; count of bases not matched to a gene: 13. The chain's CDR3 is CASSSDPGGKGTQYF. The CDR3 DNA follows: TGTGCCAGCAGTTCGGACCCAGGGGGAAAGGGAACGCAGTATTTT.

The rearrangement links TRBV5-3 to TRBJ2-5; maybe TRBD2 (6 bases). TRBV5-3 is an open reading frame, and its role is uncertain. This CDR3 is 19 amino acids long. V was cut by 5 bases and J by 1 base, with 27 bases left in between. CDR3 sequence (DNA): TGTGCCAGAAGTCGCCCTTATAGGAGCGGGCATACAATCCAAGAGACCCAGTACTTC. It encodes CARSRPYRSGHTIQETQYF.

This rearrangement joins TRBV5-4 to TRBJ1-2; 8 bases are shared with TRBD1. The CDR3 covers 13 residues. CDR1 and CDR2 from the germline V gene are SGHNT and YYREEE (reference sequence). Trimming cost V 4 bases and J 8 bases; bases outside gene matches: 7. The CDR3 region is CASSMDRARGYTF. CDR3 DNA sequence: TGTGCCAGCAGCATGGACAGGGCGAGAGGCTACACCTTC.